The 7 T cell receptor beta chains listed next were all sequenced from one sample in a study of cytomegalovirus exposure and HLA in healthy donors. Amplification used 60 Vbeta primers and 13 Jbeta primers. The assay was immunoSEQ multiplex PCR, and TCRdb's table has in-frame clones only and misses some. The sample has 100,000 to 150,000 clones; 75% are singletons. Sequencing was done on a sample of PBMCs. The receptors derive from a woman aged 40-49 years in good health and CMV-seropositive.

V usage is TRBV15 and J usage is TRBJ2-3; D ambiguous. Germline lookup yields CDR1 LNHNV and CDR2 YYDKDF (reference sequence). V lost 6 bases, J lost 1 base, and 11 bases lay in between. The CDR3 consists of 14 residues. The CDR3 nucleotides are TGTGCCACCAGTAGCCCACCCGGCACAGATACGCAGTATTTT. It translates to CATSSPPGTDTQYF.

This clone occurred once. CDR3 DNA: TGTGCCAGCAGCTTCTCTGAAACCCGAGGGAACACCGGGGAGCTGTTTTTT. The encoded protein is CASSFSETRGNTGELFF. The chain recombines TRBV9 with TRBJ2-2; D call uncertain. There are 17 residues in the CDR3. Germline lookup yields CDR1 SGDLS and CDR2 YYNGEE. V was clipped by 4 bases and J by 1 base, with 17 bases between them.

The chain links TRBV15 to TRBJ2-1; the match to TRBD2 covers 11 bases. CDR1 LNHNV and CDR2 YYDKDF come from the germline V gene (reference sequence). J lost 4 bases, V lost 3 bases, and 8 bases had no gene match. The CDR3 length is 17 residues. The CDR3 region is CATSRGDLAGGYNEQFF. For the CDR3, the DNA is TGTGCCACCAGCAGGGGGGACTTAGCGGGGGGGTACAATGAGCAGTTCTTC.

V usage is TRBV29-1 and J usage is TRBJ1-3; D may be TRBD1 (6 bases). Per the germline V gene, CDR1 is SQVTM and CDR2 is ANQGSEA. The V end lost 7 bases, the J end lost 4 bases, and 20 bases lay between the germline ends. The CDR3 is made up of 15 amino acids. In DNA, the CDR3 is TGCAGCGCGCAGGGGACAAGCCACCTGGGAAACACCATATATTTT. As protein: CSAQGTSHLGNTIYF.

This sequence joins TRBV5-1 and TRBJ2-7; 10 nucleotides align to TRBD1. The CDR3 sequence is 15 residues long. The trim removed 1 base at V and 3 bases at J, leaving 4 bases unmatched. Germline CDR1 and CDR2: SGHRS and YFSETQ. The CDR3 here is CASSLHDRGLYEQYF. CDR3 DNA sequence: TGCGCCAGCAGCTTGCACGACAGGGGGCTCTACGAGCAGTACTTC.

J is TRBJ2-7 and V is TRBV4-3; 11 nucleotides agree with TRBD1. The CDR3 totals 15 residues. The trim removed 0 bases at V and 6 bases at J, leaving 4 bases unmatched. The germline gives CDR1 LGHNA, CDR2 YSLEER. CDR3 region: CASSQDPGTGGEQYF. The CDR3 DNA is TGCGCCAGCAGCCAAGACCCCGGGACAGGGGGCGAGCAGTACTTC.

The chain is built from TRBV7-6 and TRBJ2-3; 11 positions agree with TRBD2. This CDR3 is built from 16 residues. With 5 bases clipped from V and 0 bases from J, the junction kept 4 bases outside the gene matches. Germline CDR1 is SGHVS and CDR2 is FNYEAQ. CDR3 sequence (DNA): TGTGCCAGCAGCCCCGGGACTAGCGGTAGCACAGATACGCAGTATTTT. Encoded protein: CASSPGTSGSTDTQYF.